These 19 T cell receptor beta chains were sequenced from one sample in a study of T cell repertoires in cytomegalovirus infection. TCRdb itself ran the reads through MiXCR, one entry per CDR3 protein. The sample holds 160,000 or so distinct CDR3 sequences, 20% to 25% seen once. The antigens these receptors bind are not known. Material: CD8+ T cells from cultured PBMCs, obtained from culture after CMV antigen stimulation. These receptors were collected from a human donor in good health (CMV status not recorded). Some clones in this sample may be carry-over from other donors' samples.

This clonotype has just a few counts. The J gene is TRBJ2-5, the V gene TRBV12-3 or TRBV12-4, with D maybe TRBD1 (6 bases). The V end lost 5 bases, the J end lost 0 bases, and 13 bases lay between the germline ends. The CDR3 sequence is 15 residues long. The CDR3 region has the DNA TGTGCCAGCAGTCTAGGGGGAATGTACCAAGAGACCCAGTACTTC. It yields the protein CASSLGGMYQETQYF.

The chain uses TRBV7-4 and TRBJ1-1, with 8 bases lining up with TRBD1. With V trimmed by 3 bases and J by 3 bases, 6 bases remained unmatched. The CDR3 length is 15 residues. Looked up from germline, CDR1 is SGHVT and CDR2 is SQSDAQ. The CDR3 reads CASSFDRTGYTEAFF. The CDR3 coding sequence is TGTGCCAGCAGCTTTGATCGGACAGGGTACACTGAAGCTTTCTTT.

Only a few counts were recorded for this clonotype. The chain joins TRBV7-6 to TRBJ1-1; D is perhaps TRBD1 (5 bases). Trimming took off 1 base at V and 1 base at J, with 13 bases between the two ends. This CDR3 region has 16 residues. Germline CDR1 SGHVS, CDR2 FNYEAQ. The DNA for the CDR3 is TGTGCCAGCAGCTTAGGGCCCCAGGGCCGGAACACTGAAGCTTTCTTT. Protein sequence: CASSLGPQGRNTEAFF.

The rearrangement links TRBV27 to TRBJ2-7, with TRBD1 matching 8 bases. The CDR3 loop spans 15 amino acids. Germline lookup yields CDR1 MNHEY and CDR2 SMNVEV (reference sequence). Losses at the gene ends were 2 bases for V and 4 bases for J; bases not matched to a gene: 7. CDR3 bases: TGTGCCAGCAGTTTAGGCCCAGGGGGCGGTTACGAGCAGTACTTC. Its protein product is CASSLGPGGGYEQYF.

This clonotype has a handful of counts. The chain has TRBV7-8 and TRBJ1-6; D is ambiguous. Germline-derived CDR1 and CDR2 are SGHVS and FQNEAQ. The CDR3 totals 15 residues. V dropped 5 bases and J dropped 9 bases, with 17 bases sitting between them. CDR3 protein: CASSALGPEGSPLHF. The CDR3 DNA is TGTGCCAGCAGCGCCCTAGGACCGGAGGGTTCACCCCTCCACTTT.

This clonotype has a handful of counts. This chain links TRBV7-2 with TRBJ2-7; 9 bases map to TRBD2. Germline values: CDR1 SGHTA, CDR2 FQGNSA. With 5 bases clipped from V and 2 bases from J, the junction kept 10 bases outside the gene matches. There are 16 residues in the CDR3. The CDR3: CASSRIAGDFPYEQYF. The CDR3 nucleotides read TGTGCCAGCAGCCGTATAGCGGGGGACTTTCCCTACGAGCAGTACTTC.

The chain links TRBV5-6 to TRBJ1-6; the match to TRBD1 covers 7 bases. Germline values: CDR1 SGHDT, CDR2 YYEEEE. The J segment lost 10 bases and the V segment lost 4 bases, leaving 11 bases of the junction unmatched. CDR3 length: 15 residues. The CDR3 DNA follows: TGTGCCAGCAGCCCGGGACAGTTAAGGTACTCACCCCTCCACTTT. Residues: CASSPGQLRYSPLHF. Complete variable domain (other parts from reference TRBV5-6 and TRBJ1-6): DAGVTQSPTHLIKTRGQQVTLRCSPKSGHDTVSWYQQALGQGPQFIFQYYEEEERQRGNFPDRFSGHQFPNYSSELNVNALLLGDSALYLCASSPGQLRYSPLHFGNGTRLTVT.

The chain joins TRBV7-2 to TRBJ1-2, with TRBD1 identical over 10 bases. CDR3 length: 14 amino acids. Germline CDR1 reads SGHTA; CDR2 reads FQGNSA. The V segment lost 5 bases and the J segment 4 bases; nucleotides outside the gene matches: 4. CDR3 amino acids: CASSPGTGAYGYTF. For the CDR3, the DNA is TGTGCCAGCAGCCCAGGGACAGGGGCCTATGGCTACACCTTC.

By share, this clonotype ranks as large (0.1 to 1%). The CDR3 loop reads CASSAGRTEAFF. DNA of the CDR3: TGTGCCAGCAGTGCCGGTCGCACTGAAGCTTTCTTT. This rearrangement joins TRBV6-2 or TRBV6-3 to TRBJ1-1; D uncertain. CDR1 MNHEY and CDR2 SVGEGT come from the germline V gene. Trimming cost V 5 bases and J 4 bases, with 8 bases left between them. CDR3 length equals 12 residues.

A few counts support this clonotype. J is TRBJ1-5 and V is TRBV27; no firm D call. V lost 2 bases to trimming and J lost 7 bases, with 9 bases between them. This CDR3 contains 13 residues. CDR1 MNHEY and CDR2 SMNVEV come from the germline V gene (reference sequence). The CDR3 reads CASSLKVGQPQHF. CDR3 DNA sequence: TGTGCCAGCAGTTTAAAGGTAGGACAGCCCCAGCATTTT.

V and J are TRBV7-2 and TRBJ1-6; a weak D match, TRBD1 (5 bases). The V end was cut by 0 bases, the J end by 8 bases, with 14 bases between. Germline CDR1 reads SGHTA; CDR2 reads FQGNSA. This CDR3 has 16 residues. The CDR3 protein is CASSLARGYKDSPLHF. The CDR3 nucleotides are TGTGCCAGCAGCTTAGCTAGGGGATATAAGGATTCACCCCTCCACTTT.

This chain's CDR3 is CASSYSSRGETQYF. Here the CDR3 DNA reads TGTGCCAGCAGTTACTCGAGCCGGGGGGAGACCCAGTACTTC. V and J are TRBV6-5 and TRBJ2-5; the D gene is possibly TRBD2 (6 bases). CDR1 and CDR2 (germline): MNHEY, SVGAGI. The CDR3 length is 14 residues. The V end lost 0 bases, the J end lost 5 bases, and 10 bases lay between the germline ends.

The rearrangement joins TRBV7-2 to TRBJ1-2, with 11 bases lining up with TRBD1. CDR3 length: 12 amino acids. Trimming took 10 bases from V and 7 from J; bases not matched to a gene: 5. Germline values: CDR1 SGHTA, CDR2 FQGNSA. Here the CDR3 DNA reads TGTGCCATCTCGGACAGGGGGCTTGGCTACACCTTC. This sequence encodes CAISDRGLGYTF.

V and J are TRBV7-9 and TRBJ2-1, with D unresolved. Germline V gives CDR1 SEHNR, CDR2 FQNEAQ (reference sequence). This CDR3 has 11 amino acids. Trimming stripped 5 bases from V and 4 bases from J, with 3 bases between. CDR3 sequence reads: CASSRYNEQFF. The DNA for the CDR3 is TGTGCCAGCAGCCGGTACAATGAGCAGTTCTTC.

J is TRBJ2-4 and V is TRBV20-1; the match to TRBD1 covers 9 bases. Trimming removed 5 bases from V and 7 bases from J; junction bases left unmatched: 9. The CDR3 has 14 residues. Germline loops: CDR1 DFQATT, CDR2 SNEGSKA (reference sequence). CDR3 in amino acids: CSAHETGGTNIQYF. The DNA for the CDR3 is TGCAGTGCTCATGAGACAGGGGGTACCAACATTCAGTACTTC.

There are a few counts of this clonotype. The genes are TRBV11-2 and TRBJ1-4; D is ambiguous. CDR3 length equals 14 residues. The V gene's germline CDR1 is SGHAT and CDR2 FQNNGV. Trimming shortened V by 3 bases and J by 1 base, and 6 bases separated the two germline ends. Here the CDR3 DNA reads TGTGCCAGCAGCTTGGGGAAAACTAATGAAAAACTGTTTTTT. Translation: CASSLGKTNEKLFF. The full variable domain, rest sourced from reference TRBV11-2 and TRBJ1-4, is EAGVAQSPRYKIIEKRQSVAFWCNPISGHATLYWYQQILGQGPKLLIQFQNNGVVDDSQLPKDRFSAERLKGVDSTLKIQPAKLEDSAVYLCASSLGKTNEKLFFGSGTQLSVL.

V usage is TRBV7-9 and J usage is TRBJ2-5, with TRBD1 matching over 9 bases. This CDR3 is built from 15 residues. Germline trimming cut 5 bases from V and 4 bases from J; bases unmatched to any gene: 8. CDR1 and CDR2 (germline): SEHNR, FQNEAQ (reference sequence). The CDR3 DNA is TGTGCCAGCAGCAGCCCAAACAGGGGGCGAGAGACCCAGTACTTC. As protein: CASSSPNRGRETQYF.

This clonotype occurred a few times. V gene TRBV4-1 combines with J gene TRBJ2-1, with a possible D match to TRBD2 (6 bases). Germline lookup yields CDR1 MGHRA and CDR2 YSYEKL. Trimming took 0 bases from V and 4 from J, leaving 16 bases between them. The CDR3 has 17 amino acids. Written as DNA, the CDR3 is TGCGCCAGCAGCCAAGATCGAGGCGGGGAGGATTACAATGAGCAGTTCTTC. Amino acid sequence: CASSQDRGGEDYNEQFF.

Only a few counts were recorded for this clonotype. The chain employs TRBV28 and TRBJ1-1; D unclear. CDR1 MDHEN and CDR2 SYDVKM come from the germline V gene. CDR3 length: 14 residues. The V end was cut by 6 bases, the J end by 4 bases, with 15 bases between. The CDR3 sequence is CASSLGPPSTEAFF. Here the CDR3 DNA reads TGTGCCAGCAGCCTAGGACCCCCGTCCACTGAAGCTTTCTTT.